Below are 22 T cell receptor beta chains sequenced from a single sample in a study of T cell changes during pregnancy in multiple sclerosis. Sequencing used immunoSEQ multiplex PCR; TCRdb keeps in-frame clones, though not all of them. The repertoire includes about 70,000 clones, about 94% of them detected once, and 0.5% to 0.65% sits in the top ten. The source was peripheral blood, collected in the third trimester of pregnancy. The receptors were gathered from a female donor with multiple sclerosis, enrolled in a pregnancy study.

The chain employs TRBV7-9 and TRBJ1-4, with 8 nucleotides matching TRBD1. V lost 4 bases, J lost 2 bases, and 6 bases stayed unmatched. CDR1 SEHNR and CDR2 FQNEAQ come from the germline V gene (reference sequence). CDR3 length: 16 amino acids. The CDR3 region has the DNA TGTGCCAGCAGCTCGTCTCGGACAGGGACTAATGAAAAACTGTTTTTT. It encodes CASSSSRTGTNEKLFF.

This clone has just one count. This chain joins TRBV6-6 and TRBJ2-5; 11 positions agree with TRBD2. Losses at the gene ends were 2 bases for V and 5 bases for J; bases not matched to a gene: 4. The germline gives CDR1 MNHNY, CDR2 SVGAGI (reference sequence). CDR3 length: 15 residues. The CDR3 DNA reads as TGTGCCAGCAGTTACACTAGCGGGGGTGGGGAGACCCAGTACTTC. Amino acid sequence: CASSYTSGGGETQYF.

The gene calls are TRBV7-9 and TRBJ2-3, with TRBD2 identical over 8 bases. The CDR3 has 15 amino acids. In germline, CDR1 is SEHNR, CDR2 FQNEAQ (reference sequence). V lost 4 bases, J lost 4 bases, and 7 bases stayed unmatched. CDR3 coding DNA: TGTGCCAGCAGCTCCTCGGGGGGGCCAGCAGATACGCAGTATTTT. Its translation is CASSSSGGPADTQYF.

This chain connects TRBV6-5 to TRBJ1-6, with 9 bases fitting TRBD1. The CDR3 is made up of 15 amino acids. The V gene's germline CDR1 is MNHEY and CDR2 SVGAGI. V lost 6 bases to trimming and J lost 9 bases; unmatched junction nucleotides: 9. This chain's CDR3 is CASSGPGQGTSPLHF. Written as DNA, the CDR3 is TGTGCCAGCAGCGGGCCGGGACAGGGTACTTCACCCCTCCACTTT.

The chain is built from TRBV4-3 and TRBJ2-2, with 8 bases that match TRBD1. Trimming removed 0 bases from V and 4 bases from J; junction bases left unmatched: 4. The CDR3 consists of 16 residues. CDR1 is LGHNA and CDR2 is YSLEER in the germline V gene. The CDR3 protein is CASSQDPGQVTGELFF. CDR3 DNA: TGCGCCAGCAGCCAAGACCCGGGACAGGTCACCGGGGAGCTGTTTTTT.

V gene TRBV18 combines with J gene TRBJ1-2, with D possibly TRBD1 on 5 matching bases. V was shortened by 6 bases and J by 4 bases, with 18 bases between the two germline ends. The germline V gene encodes CDR1 KGHSH and CDR2 LQKENI. CDR3 length: 15 amino acids. The CDR3 coding sequence is TGTGCCAGCTCCTCAGACAGACTCGCCATCTATGGCTACACCTTC. Translating it yields CASSSDRLAIYGYTF. The full variable domain, with the rest looked up from reference TRBV18 and TRBJ1-2, is NAGVMQNPRHLVRRRGQEARLRCSPMKGHSHVYWYRQLPEEGLKFMVYLQKENIIDESGMPKERFSAEFPKEGPSILRIQQVVRGDSAAYFCASSSDRLAIYGYTFGSGTRLTVV.

This chain joins TRBV5-1 and TRBJ1-5; D ambiguous. The CDR3 contains 15 residues. Trimming took 0 bases from V and 0 from J, leaving 7 bases between them. Germline V gene lookup returns CDR1 SGHRS and CDR2 YFSETQ. The CDR3 coding sequence is TGCGCCAGCAGCTTGGCCGGGGATAGCAATCAGCCCCAGCATTTT. As protein: CASSLAGDSNQPQHF. The full variable domain, its missing parts supplied by reference TRBV5-1 and TRBJ1-5, is KAGVTQTPRYLIKTRGQQVTLSCSPISGHRSVSWYQQTPGQGLQFLFEYFSETQRNKGNFPGRFSGRQFSNSRSEMNVSTLELGDSALYLCASSLAGDSNQPQHFGDGTRLSIL.

The J gene is TRBJ1-5, the V gene TRBV15; no reliable D call. Germline CDR1 reads LNHNV; CDR2 reads YYDKDF (reference sequence). Trimming took 0 bases from V and 5 from J, leaving 11 bases between them. The length of the CDR3 is 15 residues. In DNA, the CDR3 is TGTGCCACCAGCAGAGATCGGCAGGAATATCAGCCCCAGCATTTT. Residues: CATSRDRQEYQPQHF.

The table lists this clone with a count of one. The chain joins TRBV20-1 to TRBJ1-2; TRBD1 is a possible D gene (6 bases). The CDR3 runs 10 residues. Trimming removed 4 bases from V and 9 bases from J, with 9 bases in between. CDR1 is DFQATT and CDR2 is SNEGSKA in the germline V gene (reference sequence). CDR3 coding DNA: TGCAGTGCTATACAGGGAAGCTACACCTTC. Amino acids: CSAIQGSYTF.

The chain uses TRBV30 and TRBJ2-7; 8 nucleotides agree with TRBD1. The CDR3 is 13 amino acids. The V segment lost 7 bases and the J segment 0 bases; nucleotides outside the gene matches: 5. Germline lookup yields CDR1 GTSNPN and CDR2 SVGIG (reference sequence). The CDR3 loop reads CASTGGTSYEQYF. The CDR3 nucleotides read TGTGCCTCAACAGGGGGTACCTCCTACGAGCAGTACTTC.

The rearrangement joins TRBV7-9 to TRBJ1-5; D is possibly TRBD1 (6 bases). The CDR3 sequence is 14 residues long. Germline V gene lookup returns CDR1 SEHNR and CDR2 FQNEAQ (reference sequence). V was trimmed by 5 bases and J by 5 bases, leaving 13 bases between them. Written as DNA, the CDR3 is TGTGCCAGCAGCCCCACAGGGACCTATCAGCCCCAGCATTTT. Translating gives CASSPTGTYQPQHF. Using reference TRBV7-9 and TRBJ1-5 for the parts outside the CDR3, the full variable domain is DTGVSQNPRHKITKRGQNVTFRCDPISEHNRLYWYRQTLGQGPEFLTYFQNEAQLEKSRLLSDRFSAERPKGSFSTLEIQRTEQGDSAMYLCASSPTGTYQPQHFGDGTRLSIL.

The V and J genes are TRBV4-2 and TRBJ2-5; a weak D match, TRBD2 (6 bases). Germline V gene lookup returns CDR1 LGHNA and CDR2 YNFKEQ. This CDR3 contains 15 residues. V lost 1 base and J lost 3, with 12 bases in between. The CDR3 region is CASSQGGLFKETQYF. CDR3 bases: TGTGCCAGCAGCCAAGGGGGACTGTTTAAAGAGACCCAGTACTTC.

This clone occurred once. This chain joins TRBV19 and TRBJ2-2, with D uncertain. CDR1 and CDR2 (germline): LNHDA, SQIVND (reference sequence). The CDR3 sequence is 17 residues long. V shed 3 bases and J shed 1 base, with 15 bases lying between them. The CDR3 coding sequence is TGTGCCAGTAGTATTCCCTACTCCCCGAAGAACACCGGGGAGCTGTTTTTT. It is translated as CASSIPYSPKNTGELFF.

V gene TRBV9 combines with J gene TRBJ1-4, with D tentatively TRBD1 (5 bases). The V gene's germline CDR1 is SGDLS and CDR2 YYNGEE. The CDR3 consists of 14 residues. Trimming pared 0 bases from V and 4 bases from J, leaving 7 bases between. The CDR3 reads CASSVGDSNEKLFF. The CDR3 DNA sequence: TGTGCCAGCAGCGTAGGAGACAGTAATGAAAAACTGTTTTTT.

The rearrangement uses TRBV7-3 and TRBJ1-1; D perhaps matches TRBD1 (5 bases). Germline V CDR1 and CDR2: SGHTA, FQGTGA. Trimming removed 3 bases from V and 6 bases from J, with 11 bases in between. CDR3 length equals 13 residues. CDR3: CASSFDRGAEAFF. The CDR3 DNA sequence: TGTGCCAGCAGCTTTGACAGAGGCGCTGAAGCTTTCTTT.

The chain joins TRBV19 to TRBJ2-1, with 8 nucleotides matching TRBD2. The J segment lost 0 bases and the V segment lost 5 bases, leaving 6 bases of the junction unmatched. The CDR3 has 16 residues. The germline V gene has CDR1 LNHDA and CDR2 SQIVND (reference sequence). In DNA, the CDR3 is TGTGCCAGTAGTGAGCGGGGGCCCTACTCCTACAATGAGCAGTTCTTC. This codes for CASSERGPYSYNEQFF.

The chain has TRBV10-3 and TRBJ1-1; D possibly corresponds to TRBD1 (5 bases). The CDR3 length is 14 residues. Germline lookup yields CDR1 ENHRY and CDR2 SYGVKD. V lost 10 bases, J lost 0 bases, and 15 bases lay in between. The CDR3 reads CATVQQAMNTEAFF. The CDR3 bases are TGTGCCACCGTTCAACAGGCCATGAACACTGAAGCTTTCTTT.

The chain uses TRBV5-1 and TRBJ2-3, with 9 nucleotides matching TRBD2. The CDR3 is 16 residues long. Trimming removed 2 bases from V and 3 bases from J; junction bases left unmatched: 7. CDR1 is SGHRS, CDR2 YFSETQ, per germline. CDR3 nucleotide sequence: TGCGCCAGCAGCTTCCTCGGCGGGGGGGTGACAGATACGCAGTATTTT. It is translated as CASSFLGGGVTDTQYF.

This chain joins TRBV2 and TRBJ1-5; D remains ambiguous. In germline, CDR1 is SNHLY, CDR2 FYNNEI. This CDR3 is 14 amino acids long. With 4 bases removed from V and 0 bases from J, the gap between germline ends came to 7 bases. The CDR3 nucleotides read TGTGCCAGCAGTGCCTCTTATAGCAATCAGCCCCAGCATTTT. It specifies CASSASYSNQPQHF.

The chain links TRBV7-2 to TRBJ2-2; 7 nucleotides line up with TRBD1. Germline V gene sequence: CDR1 SGHTA, CDR2 FQGNSA. Unmatched junction bases numbered 9, after V lost 3 bases and J lost 5 bases. The CDR3 contains 16 residues. The CDR3 DNA reads TGTGCCAGCAGCTTCACCCGGGACAGACTAACCGGGGAGCTGTTTTTT. Its translation: CASSFTRDRLTGELFF.

The gene calls are TRBV2 and TRBJ1-4, with 11 bases matching TRBD1. The CDR3 runs to 15 residues. The V segment lost 7 bases and the J segment 3 bases; nucleotides outside the gene matches: 4. Germline-derived CDR1 and CDR2 are SNHLY and FYNNEI. The CDR3 sequence: CASKGQGAANEKLFF. Written as DNA, the CDR3 is TGTGCCAGCAAAGGACAGGGGGCGGCTAATGAAAAACTGTTTTTT.

This chain uses TRBV6-1 with TRBJ1-5; D uncertain. Trimming left V 1 base short and J 0 bases short, with 10 bases between. Germline-derived CDR1 and CDR2 are MNHNS and SASEGT. This CDR3 has 16 amino acids. The chain's CDR3 is CASSEVSFNSNQPQHF. As DNA, the CDR3 is TGTGCCAGCAGTGAAGTGAGTTTCAATAGCAATCAGCCCCAGCATTTT.